A single sample gave rise to the 19 T cell receptor beta chains below, sequenced in a study of regulatory T cells in long-lasting Graves disease. Arm-PCR of CDR3 regions and iRepertoire HTBI primers were used to build TCR beta libraries. TCRdb recomputed calls from the multiplex PCR reads with MiXCR, one row per CDR3 protein. The sample records just over 600,000 distinct CDR3 sequences, 16% being singletons. Time point here: newly diagnosed GD, antithyroid drugs for less than 3 months. Scientists built the TCR library using RNA that was extracted from PBMCs. These same data were also listed under a study on T cells in Graves' hyperthyroidism and ophthalmopathy.

Sequencing used peripheral blood mononuclear cells (PBMCs), obtained at new diagnosis, from a patient treated with antithyroid drugs. The receptor source for this set is a woman under 40 with Graves disease.

This clonotype was observed at least ten times. CDR3 in amino acids: CASKSSGSSREQYF. The CDR3 DNA reads TGTGCCAGCAAGTCTAGCGGGAGCTCTCGCGAGCAGTACTTC. This chain links TRBV7-9 with TRBJ2-7; 10 bases are shared with TRBD2. Germline loops: CDR1 SEHNR, CDR2 FQNEAQ (reference sequence). This CDR3 comprises 14 residues. V shed 7 bases, J shed 6 bases, and the junction held 9 bases outside the gene matches.

The genes are TRBV5-1 and TRBJ2-7; 8 bases line up with TRBD1. The V gene's germline CDR1 is SGHRS and CDR2 YFSETQ. Trimming removed 0 bases from V and 7 bases from J; junction bases left unmatched: 9. The CDR3 sequence is 15 residues long. CDR3 sequence: CASSLAGQGAFEQYF. Here the CDR3 DNA reads TGCGCCAGCAGCTTGGCGGGGCAGGGGGCGTTTGAGCAGTACTTC.

The sample holds many counts of this clonotype. The chain has TRBV29-1 and TRBJ1-2; 9 bases are a match to TRBD1. The J segment lost 6 bases and the V segment lost 6 bases, leaving 11 bases of the junction unmatched. The CDR3 is 14 amino acids. Germline CDR1 reads SQVTM; CDR2 reads ANQGSEA. The CDR3 DNA is TGCAGCGTATATGGACAGGGGAACATTCATGGCTACACCTTC. It codes for CSVYGQGNIHGYTF.

The V and J genes are TRBV19 and TRBJ1-1; a weak D match, TRBD1 (5 bases). Germline CDR1 LNHDA, CDR2 SQIVND (reference sequence). This CDR3 comprises 13 residues. Trimming shortened V by 2 bases and J by 5 bases, and 9 bases separated the two germline ends. CDR3 DNA: TGTGCCAGTAGTATACCCTCAGGGACTGAAGCTTTCTTT. It specifies CASSIPSGTEAFF.

Points on this clonotype: This may come from a read error, since a much larger clone is one base off. The V and J genes are TRBV12-3 or TRBV12-4 and TRBJ2-1; D uncertain. CDR3 size: 10 residues. The V and J ends lost 6 bases and 13 bases respectively, with 10 bases between them. CDR3 in DNA: TGTGCCAGCAGCAAAGAGACCCAGTTCTTC. Its protein product is CASSKETQFF.

This clonotype has a count of ten or more. In DNA form, the CDR3 reads TGTGCCAGCAGTGTTGGAGAGTATGAGCAGTTCTTC. It yields the protein CASSVGEYEQFF. V gene TRBV2 combines with J gene TRBJ2-1; D remains unclear. With 4 bases removed from V and 8 bases from J, the gap between germline ends came to 9 bases. The V gene's germline CDR1 is SNHLY and CDR2 FYNNEI. The CDR3 sequence is 12 residues long.

About this clonotype itself: Just one base apart from a much larger clone, this may be a read error. The chain is built from TRBV20-1 and TRBJ2-3; 13 bases are a match to TRBD2. The CDR3 totals 15 residues. Germline loops: CDR1 DFQATT, CDR2 SNEGSKA (reference sequence). This CDR3 is CSAQGLAGSTGTQYF. The CDR3 nucleotides are TGCAGTGCCCAGGGACTAGCGGGGAGCACAGGTACGCAGTATTTT.

This clonotype was detected ten times or more. The gene calls are TRBV10-3 and TRBJ2-7, with a possible D match to TRBD2 (6 bases). V lost 8 bases to trimming and J lost 0 bases, with 17 bases between them. In germline, CDR1 is ENHRY, CDR2 SYGVKD. The CDR3 extends over 15 amino acids. The CDR3 sequence: CAIDPSSAPSYEQYF. The CDR3 DNA is TGTGCCATCGACCCTTCTAGCGCCCCCTCCTACGAGCAGTACTTC.

This clonotype was counted ten times or more. This chain links TRBV3-1 with TRBJ1-2; D unclear. CDR3 length: 12 amino acids. V was clipped by 1 base and J by 7 bases, with 7 bases between them. Germline V lookup: CDR1 LGHDT, CDR2 YNNKEL (reference sequence). The CDR3 DNA sequence: TGTGCCAGCAGCCAAGCGACTTCTGGCTACACCTTC. This codes for CASSQATSGYTF.

This clonotype has more than one count but fewer than ten. The gene calls are TRBV7-3 and TRBJ2-3; D is ambiguous. Germline CDR1 and CDR2: SGHTA and FQGTGA. With 5 bases removed from V and 4 bases from J, the gap between germline ends came to 10 bases. The length of the CDR3 is 13 residues. This CDR3 reads CASSIQVPDTQYF. The CDR3 coding sequence is TGTGCCAGCAGCATTCAGGTCCCAGATACGCAGTATTTT.

This clonotype was seen a few times. The rearrangement links TRBV29-1 to TRBJ1-3; D gene uncertain. There are 13 residues in the CDR3. V was clipped by 5 bases and J by 1 base, with 9 bases between them. CDR1 is SQVTM and CDR2 is ANQGSEA in the germline V gene. DNA of the CDR3: TGCAGCGTTTGCCTGGGGTCTGGAAACACCATATATTTT. Residues: CSVCLGSGNTIYF.

V is TRBV6-2 or TRBV6-3 and J is TRBJ2-2, with TRBD1 identical over 11 bases. The junction had 6 bases not matched to a gene; V was cut back by 6 bases and J by 6 bases. This CDR3 contains 15 residues. Germline lookup yields CDR1 MNHEY and CDR2 SVGEGT. The CDR3 loop is CASSQMGQGAGELFF. In DNA form, the CDR3 reads TGTGCCAGCAGCCAGATGGGACAGGGGGCCGGGGAGCTGTTTTTT.

V and J are TRBV29-1 and TRBJ1-2; D perhaps matches TRBD1 (6 bases). The ends were cut back, 6 bases at V and 4 bases at J, with 18 bases in the middle. The CDR3 is made up of 14 amino acids. Germline V CDR1 and CDR2: SQVTM, ANQGSEA. The DNA for the CDR3 is TGCAGCGTATACCAACAGGGTCTGGGCTATGGCTACACCTTC. Translated: CSVYQQGLGYGYTF.

This clonotype was seen a few times. V usage is TRBV20-1 and J usage is TRBJ2-1; no reliable D call. In germline, CDR1 is DFQATT, CDR2 SNEGSKA (reference sequence). Trimming took off 2 bases at V and 10 bases at J, with 6 bases between the two ends. The CDR3 runs to 10 residues. CDR3 protein: CSARKTEQFF. The CDR3 DNA follows: TGCAGTGCTAGAAAAACAGAGCAGTTCTTC.

This clonotype has a count of ten or more. The chain carries TRBV30 and TRBJ1-1; no firm D call. Per germline, CDR1 GTSNPN and CDR2 SVGIG (reference sequence). With 2 bases removed from V and 5 bases from J, the gap between germline ends came to 6 bases. The CDR3 loop spans 11 amino acids. The CDR3 loop reads CAWSLGTEAFF. In nucleotides, the CDR3 is TGTGCCTGGAGTCTTGGAACTGAAGCTTTCTTT. Filled out from reference TRBV30 and TRBJ1-1, the complete variable domain reads SQTIHQWPATLVQPVGSPLSLECTVEGTSNPNLYWYRQAAGRGLQLLFYSVGIGQISSEVPQNLSASRPQDRQFILSSKKLLLSDSGFYLCAWSLGTEAFFGQGTRLTVV.

This clonotype has a handful of counts. V is TRBV6-2 or TRBV6-3 and J is TRBJ2-1, with 13 bases matching TRBD2. CDR1 and CDR2 (germline): MNHEY, SVGEGT. CDR3 length equals 17 residues. V trimming: 8 bases; J trimming: 9 bases; junction bases outside the gene matches: 16. The CDR3 protein is CASHPYQPGLAGTEQFF. The CDR3, as DNA: TGTGCCAGCCATCCCTACCAGCCGGGACTAGCGGGGACTGAGCAGTTCTTC.

Many counts were recorded for this clonotype. The rearrangement joins TRBV6-2 or TRBV6-3 to TRBJ2-2; 9 nucleotides line up with TRBD2. Germline-derived CDR1 and CDR2 are MNHEY and SVGEGT. V lost 4 bases and J lost 3; bases outside the gene matches: 3. The CDR3 is made up of 15 amino acids. CDR3 residues: CASSSGLADTGELFF. Written as DNA, the CDR3 is TGTGCCAGCAGTTCGGGACTAGCAGACACCGGGGAGCTGTTTTTT.

This clonotype has more than one count but fewer than ten. This chain joins TRBV7-9 and TRBJ2-5, with D tentatively TRBD2 (5 bases). V was clipped by 3 bases and J by 3 bases, with 14 bases between them. This CDR3 comprises 15 residues. Germline loops: CDR1 SEHNR, CDR2 FQNEAQ (reference sequence). This CDR3 is CASSLGSGMKETQYF. Written as DNA, the CDR3 is TGTGCCAGCAGCTTGGGATCCGGGATGAAAGAGACCCAGTACTTC.

The chain links TRBV27 to TRBJ2-3; the D gene is possibly TRBD2 (5 bases). The DNA end is more similar to TRBJ2-5, so the J call may be wrong. The CDR3 contains 14 residues. The germline CDR1 and CDR2 sequences are MNHEY and SMNVEV (reference sequence). The CDR3 spells CASRFRAPGETQYF. In DNA form, the CDR3 reads TGTGCCAGCAGATTCCGGGCCCCGGGGGAGACCCAGTACTTC.